Given below is one T cell receptor beta chain in context. Other DNA sequences in this sample translate to the same CDR3. Original handling: Estimation of nucleated cell counts relied on the amplification of reference gene primers. Method: immunoSEQ multiplex PCR; TCRdb's copy keeps in-frame clones and lacks some. For V, J and clone size, that table is used; D and trimming come from the DNA. Of about 240,000 clones in the sample, around 83% were seen once. This sample is part of a study of blood T cell repertoires in COVID-19. Across the whole study: PBMCs, B-cell-depleted T cells, or T cells were the source of the cDNA or gDNA that made up the material.

This receptor was identified in a woman aged 45 to 65 with COVID-19, enrolled during active disease. The sequenced sample consisted of peripheral blood.

The chain's CDR3 is CASSRQGSNQPQHF. The DNA of the CDR3 is TGTGCCAGCAGTCGACAGGGCTCCAATCAGCCCCAGCATTTT. The chain carries TRBV6-5 and TRBJ1-5; 7 positions agree with TRBD1. Germline V gene data show CDR1 as MNHEY and CDR2 as SVGAGI. This CDR3 is built from 14 residues. With 5 bases clipped from V and 3 bases from J, the junction kept 4 bases outside the gene matches.